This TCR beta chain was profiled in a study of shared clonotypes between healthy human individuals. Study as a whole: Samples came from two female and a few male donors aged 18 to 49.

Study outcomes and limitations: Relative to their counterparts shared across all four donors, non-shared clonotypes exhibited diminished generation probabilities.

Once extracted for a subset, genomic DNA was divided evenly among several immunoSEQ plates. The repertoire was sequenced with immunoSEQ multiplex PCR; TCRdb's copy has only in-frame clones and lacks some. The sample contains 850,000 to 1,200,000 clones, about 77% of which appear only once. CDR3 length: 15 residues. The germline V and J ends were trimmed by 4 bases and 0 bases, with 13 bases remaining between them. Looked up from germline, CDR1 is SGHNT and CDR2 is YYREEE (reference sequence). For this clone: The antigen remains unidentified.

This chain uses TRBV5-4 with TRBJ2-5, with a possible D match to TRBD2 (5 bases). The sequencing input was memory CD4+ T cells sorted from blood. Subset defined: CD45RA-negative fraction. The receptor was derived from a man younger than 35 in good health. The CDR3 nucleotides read TGTGCCAGCAGCCCACCTTCCGGGAACCAAGAGACCCAGTACTTC. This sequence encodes CASSPPSGNQETQYF.